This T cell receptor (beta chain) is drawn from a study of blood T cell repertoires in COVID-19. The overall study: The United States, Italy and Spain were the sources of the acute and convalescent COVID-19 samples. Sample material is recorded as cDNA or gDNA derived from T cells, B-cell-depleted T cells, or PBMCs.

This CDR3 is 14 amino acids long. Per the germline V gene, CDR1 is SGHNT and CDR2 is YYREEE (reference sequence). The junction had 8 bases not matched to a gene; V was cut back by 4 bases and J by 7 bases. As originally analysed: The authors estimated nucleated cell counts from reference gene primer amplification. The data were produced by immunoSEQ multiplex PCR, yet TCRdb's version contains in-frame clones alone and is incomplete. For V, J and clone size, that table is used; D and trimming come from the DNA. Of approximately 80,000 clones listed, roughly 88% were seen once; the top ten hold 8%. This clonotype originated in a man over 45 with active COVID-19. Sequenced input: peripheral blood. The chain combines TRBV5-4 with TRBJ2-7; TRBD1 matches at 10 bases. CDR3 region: CASSVDRGNREQYF. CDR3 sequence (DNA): TGTGCCAGCAGCGTGGACAGGGGGAACCGTGAGCAGTACTTC.